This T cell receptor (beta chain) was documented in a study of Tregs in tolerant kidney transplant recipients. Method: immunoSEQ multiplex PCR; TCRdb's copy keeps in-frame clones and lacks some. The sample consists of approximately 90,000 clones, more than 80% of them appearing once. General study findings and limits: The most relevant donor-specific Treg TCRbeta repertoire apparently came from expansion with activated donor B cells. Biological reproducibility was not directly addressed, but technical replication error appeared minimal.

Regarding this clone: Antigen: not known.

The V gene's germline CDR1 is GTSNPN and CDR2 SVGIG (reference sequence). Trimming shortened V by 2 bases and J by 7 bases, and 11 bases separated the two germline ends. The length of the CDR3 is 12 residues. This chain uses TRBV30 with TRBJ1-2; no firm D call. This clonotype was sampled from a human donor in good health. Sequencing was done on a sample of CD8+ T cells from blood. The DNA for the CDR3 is TGTGCCTGGAGTTTAAAGGGTGTTGGCTACACCTTC. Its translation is CAWSLKGVGYTF.